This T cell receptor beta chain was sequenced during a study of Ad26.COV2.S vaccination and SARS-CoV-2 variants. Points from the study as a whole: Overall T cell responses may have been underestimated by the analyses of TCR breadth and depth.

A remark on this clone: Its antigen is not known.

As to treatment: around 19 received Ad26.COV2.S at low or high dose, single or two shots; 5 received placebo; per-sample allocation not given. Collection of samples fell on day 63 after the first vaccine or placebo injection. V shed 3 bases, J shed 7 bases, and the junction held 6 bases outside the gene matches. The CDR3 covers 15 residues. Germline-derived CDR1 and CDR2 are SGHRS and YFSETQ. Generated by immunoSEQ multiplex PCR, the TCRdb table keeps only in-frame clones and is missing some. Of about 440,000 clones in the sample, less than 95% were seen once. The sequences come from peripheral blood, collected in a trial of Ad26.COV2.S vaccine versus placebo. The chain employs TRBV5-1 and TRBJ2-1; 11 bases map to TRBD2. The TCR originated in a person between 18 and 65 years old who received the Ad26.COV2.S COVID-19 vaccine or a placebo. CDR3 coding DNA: TGCGCCAGCAGCTCTGGACTAGCGGGCCTAAATGAGCAGTTCTTC. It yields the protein CASSSGLAGLNEQFF.